The 4 T cell receptor beta chains given below trace back to one sample, sequenced in a study of shared clonotypes between healthy human individuals. The method was immunoSEQ multiplex PCR; TCRdb's version includes in-frame clones alone and lacks a portion of them. The repertoire includes 550,000 to 700,000 clones, more than 70% of them detected once, and more than 1.5% sits in the top ten. Sequencing was performed on memory CD4+ T cells sorted from blood. Indicated subset: CD45RA-negative fraction. The receptors originated from a woman aged 30 to 39 in good health.

This clone was picked up a small number of times. The chain links TRBV7-2 to TRBJ2-1; no clear D gene. This CDR3 comprises 15 residues. Deletions cut 5 bases from V and 5 bases from J, with 16 bases between. From germline, CDR1 is SGHTA and CDR2 FQGNSA. The CDR3 sequence is CASSQVALVNNEQFF. In DNA form, the CDR3 reads TGTGCCAGCAGCCAGGTGGCCTTAGTAAACAATGAGCAGTTCTTC.

This clone has at least ten counts. The chain carries TRBV30 and TRBJ1-3; D gene unclear. The CDR3 runs to 14 residues. Trimming left V 4 bases short and J 7 bases short, with 17 bases between. Germline CDR1 is GTSNPN and CDR2 is SVGIG (reference sequence). The CDR3 nucleotides are TGTGCCTGGATGCCTGGTATGCGGACGAACACCATATATTTT. Translated: CAWMPGMRTNTIYF.

The rearrangement joins TRBV5-5 to TRBJ1-4; perhaps TRBD1 as D (6 bases). Germline V gives CDR1 SGHKS, CDR2 YYEKEE (reference sequence). CDR3 size: 14 residues. The V gene lost 0 bases and the J gene lost 8 bases, with 11 bases spanning the gap. CDR3 DNA sequence: TGTGCCAGCAGCTTGGTGAGGGGGGCGGAAAAACTGTTTTTT. Translating gives CASSLVRGAEKLFF.

V is TRBV27 and J is TRBJ1-5; D is uncertain. This CDR3 is 12 amino acids long. Germline lookup yields CDR1 MNHEY and CDR2 SMNVEV (reference sequence). The ends were cut back, 3 bases at V and 4 bases at J, with 4 bases in the middle. The CDR3 sequence is CASSFRNQPQHF. Here the CDR3 DNA reads TGTGCCAGCAGTTTTCGAAATCAGCCCCAGCATTTT.